The entry below gives a single TCR beta chain sequence along with its context. The data are from a study of glioma-infiltrating T cells after dendritic cell vaccination. Germline lookup yields CDR1 SGDLS and CDR2 YYNGEE. This CDR3 is 15 amino acids long. The trim removed 0 bases at V and 8 bases at J, leaving 6 bases unmatched. Method: immunoSEQ multiplex PCR; TCRdb's copy keeps in-frame clones and lacks some. Of under 100,000 clones listed, around 80% are singletons. This rearrangement joins TRBV9 to TRBJ2-1, with TRBD1 matching over 9 bases. The sample was blood, taken before dendritic cell vaccination. The clonotype comes from a human donor with glioblastoma. The CDR3 here is CASSVVGQGSDEQFF. The CDR3 DNA follows: TGTGCCAGCAGCGTAGTAGGACAGGGGTCCGATGAGCAGTTCTTC. Looking up the rest from reference TRBV9 and TRBJ2-1 gives the full variable domain: DSGVTQTPKHLITATGQRVTLRCSPRSGDLSVYWYQQSLDQGLQFLIQYYNGEERAKGNILERFSAQQFPDLHSELNLSSLELGDSALYFCASSVVGQGSDEQFFGPGTRLTVL.